This TCR beta chain was recovered during a study of blood T cell repertoires in COVID-19. V shed 4 bases and J shed 11 bases, with 27 bases lying between them. This CDR3 comprises 16 residues. CDR1 SGHRS and CDR2 YFSETQ come from the germline V gene. Produced via immunoSEQ multiplex PCR; TCRdb's table is partial and in-frame only. The data contain 20,000 to 30,000 clones, approximately 85% of them singletons. Sample: peripheral blood. The receptor comes from a man between 65 and 79 years old in a cohort sampled during active COVID-19. The chain recombines TRBV5-1 with TRBJ1-1; possibly TRBD1 for D (5 bases). CDR3 in amino acids: CASSTGAGAPGQKAFF. DNA of the CDR3: TGCGCCAGCAGCACTGGAGCTGGGGCCCCCGGCCAGAAGGCTTTCTTT.